The 24 T cell receptor beta chains presented below share a single source sample, sequenced in a study of blood T cell repertoires in COVID-19. Sequencing used immunoSEQ multiplex PCR; TCRdb keeps in-frame clones, though not all of them. Of around 40,000 clones listed, roughly 85% are singletons. Specimen: peripheral blood. The receptors derive from a human donor in a cohort sampled during active COVID-19.

The V and J genes are TRBV28 and TRBJ2-3; a possible D gene is TRBD2 (6 bases). V shed 3 bases and J shed 1 base, with 11 bases lying between them. CDR3 length equals 15 residues. Germline CDR1 reads MDHEN; CDR2 reads SYDVKM. Here the CDR3 reads CASSFSTGGTDTQYF. DNA of the CDR3: TGTGCCAGCAGTTTTTCAACGGGGGGCACAGATACGCAGTATTTT. The variable domain in full, completed from reference TRBV28 and TRBJ2-3, reads DVKVTQSSRYLVKRTGEKVFLECVQDMDHENMFWYRQDPGLGLRLIYFSYDVKMKEKGDIPEGYSVSREKKERFSLILESASTNQTSMYLCASSFSTGGTDTQYFGPGTRLTVL.

The chain is built from TRBV7-8 and TRBJ2-7; D unresolved. Germline V gene data show CDR1 as SGHVS and CDR2 as FQNEAQ. Trimming took off 5 bases at V and 4 bases at J, with 18 bases between the two ends. The CDR3 runs to 15 residues. This chain's CDR3 is CASSPFSQTLYEQYF. The CDR3, as DNA: TGTGCCAGCAGCCCCTTCTCTCAGACTCTATACGAGCAGTACTTC.

The gene calls are TRBV11-2 and TRBJ2-2; 12 bases fit TRBD2. V lost 6 bases, J lost 2 bases, and 4 bases stayed unmatched. CDR3 size: 16 residues. Germline assignment: CDR1 SGHAT and CDR2 FQNNGV. CDR3 nucleotides: TGTGCCAGCAGGTCTAGCGGGAGGGCCAACACCGGGGAGCTGTTTTTT. It specifies CASRSSGRANTGELFF. The variable domain in full, completed from reference TRBV11-2 and TRBJ2-2, reads EAGVAQSPRYKIIEKRQSVAFWCNPISGHATLYWYQQILGQGPKLLIQFQNNGVVDDSQLPKDRFSAERLKGVDSTLKIQPAKLEDSAVYLCASRSSGRANTGELFFGEGSRLTVL.

The chain has TRBV27 and TRBJ2-3, with 14 bases aligning to TRBD2. The CDR3 is 16 amino acids. Germline values: CDR1 MNHEY, CDR2 SMNVEV (reference sequence). The junction had 4 bases not matched to a gene; V was cut back by 5 bases and J by 3 bases. CDR3 bases: TGTGCCAGCAGTCACCGGACTAGCGGGGGGACAGATACGCAGTATTTT. Residues: CASSHRTSGGTDTQYF.

The gene calls are TRBV29-1 and TRBJ1-2; maybe TRBD1 (5 bases). The CDR3 runs 15 residues. Germline CDR1 SQVTM, CDR2 ANQGSEA. V shed 4 bases and J shed 5 bases, with 20 bases lying between them. For the CDR3, the DNA is TGCAGCGTTGTATACTTCGGGGGGGGAAGTTATGGCTACACCTTC. It is translated as CSVVYFGGGSYGYTF.

This clone was recorded a few times. The chain is built from TRBV5-4 and TRBJ2-7; D is perhaps TRBD1 (6 bases). Germline CDR1 is SGHNT and CDR2 is YYREEE (reference sequence). V was clipped by 4 bases and J by 2 bases, with 16 bases between them. The CDR3 totals 15 residues. The chain's CDR3 is CASSRRQDPAYEQYF. The CDR3 nucleotides are TGTGCCAGCAGCAGGAGACAGGATCCTGCCTACGAGCAGTACTTC.

In this sample, this clone turned up once. The CDR3 DNA reads TGTGCCAGTAGGACAGACGTAGAAAAACTGTTTTTT. This encodes CASRTDVEKLFF. The V and J genes are TRBV19 and TRBJ1-4, with D possibly matching TRBD1 (5 bases). V lost 6 bases to trimming and J lost 8 bases, with 10 bases between them. Germline assignment: CDR1 LNHDA and CDR2 SQIVND (reference sequence). CDR3 length: 12 residues.

V gene TRBV28 combines with J gene TRBJ1-6; weak D call: TRBD1 (5 bases). Germline assignment: CDR1 MDHEN and CDR2 SYDVKM. The CDR3 has 14 residues. V was shortened by 7 bases and J by 12 bases, with 19 bases between the two germline ends. As DNA, the CDR3 is TGTGCCAGCAATGAGGATGGGGGGTGGGGACCCCTCCACTTT. This encodes CASNEDGGWGPLHF.

A few counts support this clone. The gene calls are TRBV5-5 and TRBJ1-2; the match to TRBD1 covers 7 bases. The germline gives CDR1 SGHKS, CDR2 YYEKEE (reference sequence). This CDR3 is built from 13 residues. The J segment lost 4 bases and the V segment lost 4 bases, leaving 4 bases of the junction unmatched. The DNA for the CDR3 is TGTGCCAGCAGCCAACAGGGGTCCTATGGCTACACCTTC. Its translation is CASSQQGSYGYTF.

J is TRBJ2-7 and V is TRBV10-3; D unclear. The CDR3 covers 15 residues. V gave up 4 bases and J gave up 0 bases, with 13 bases separating them. The germline V gene has CDR1 ENHRY and CDR2 SYGVKD. In DNA, the CDR3 is TGTGCCATCAGTGGCACTCTGAGGAGCTCCTACGAGCAGTACTTC. It translates to CAISGTLRSSYEQYF.

V is TRBV7-2 and J is TRBJ2-1; a weak D match, TRBD2 (5 bases). The V and J ends lost 6 bases and 7 bases respectively, with 16 bases between them. Germline V CDR1 and CDR2: SGHTA, FQGNSA. The CDR3 extends over 14 amino acids. The CDR3 nucleotides read TGTGCCAGCAGGAACCCCCGACCGGGGAATGAGCAGTTCTTC. It yields the protein CASRNPRPGNEQFF.

The chain joins TRBV5-1 to TRBJ2-5; TRBD2 aligns across 7 bases. Germline trimming cut 1 base from V and 1 base from J; bases unmatched to any gene: 7. CDR3 length equals 16 residues. CDR1 SGHRS and CDR2 YFSETQ come from the germline V gene. CDR3 sequence: CASSLRAGLGQETQYF. DNA for the CDR3: TGCGCCAGCAGCTTGAGAGCGGGGTTGGGCCAAGAGACCCAGTACTTC.

This sequence joins TRBV5-6 and TRBJ1-4; 8 bases agree with TRBD1. The CDR3 extends over 13 amino acids. Losses at the gene ends were 4 bases for V and 8 bases for J; bases not matched to a gene: 4. CDR1 and CDR2 from the germline V gene are SGHDT and YYEEEE. The CDR3 nucleotides are TGTGCCAGCAGCACAGGACAGGGCGAAAAACTGTTTTTT. This encodes CASSTGQGEKLFF.

This chain uses TRBV6-6 with TRBJ1-1, with TRBD1 identical over 7 bases. From germline, CDR1 is MNHNY and CDR2 SVGAGI (reference sequence). This CDR3 contains 15 residues. V shed 2 bases and J 0 bases; nucleotides not matched to a gene: 3. This chain's CDR3 is CASSYRQGMNTEAFF. CDR3 nucleotides: TGTGCCAGCAGTTACCGACAGGGTATGAACACTGAAGCTTTCTTT.

This clone was observed a single time. V is TRBV30 and J is TRBJ1-5; perhaps TRBD1 as D (5 bases). The CDR3 has 13 residues. The germline gives CDR1 GTSNPN, CDR2 SVGIG (reference sequence). Trimming removed 3 bases from V and 0 bases from J, with 6 bases in between. CDR3 sequence reads: CAWSGHSNQPQHF. In DNA form, the CDR3 reads TGTGCCTGGAGCGGACATAGCAATCAGCCCCAGCATTTT.

This chain connects TRBV28 to TRBJ2-5, with 12 bases fitting TRBD2. V lost 7 bases and J lost 5; bases outside the gene matches: 5. The CDR3 has 14 amino acids. Germline loops: CDR1 MDHEN, CDR2 SYDVKM. The CDR3 sequence is CASTASGGVETQYF. The CDR3 DNA sequence: TGTGCCAGCACCGCTAGCGGGGGGGTTGAGACCCAGTACTTC. The entire variable domain, with the rest obtained from reference TRBV28 and TRBJ2-5, is as follows: DVKVTQSSRYLVKRTGEKVFLECVQDMDHENMFWYRQDPGLGLRLIYFSYDVKMKEKGDIPEGYSVSREKKERFSLILESASTNQTSMYLCASTASGGVETQYFGPGTRLLVL.

The chain recombines TRBV24-1 with TRBJ2-3, with TRBD2 as a possible D gene (5 bases). The length of the CDR3 is 14 residues. Germline V gene sequence: CDR1 KGHDR, CDR2 SFDVKD. The V and J ends lost 5 bases and 0 bases respectively, with 8 bases between them. The DNA of the CDR3 is TGTGCCACCAGTGGGACTGCTAGCACAGATACGCAGTATTTT. Amino acids: CATSGTASTDTQYF.

The chain has TRBV2 and TRBJ2-1, with 10 nucleotides matching TRBD2. The CDR3 covers 12 residues. The junction had 4 bases not matched to a gene; V was cut back by 2 bases and J by 15 bases. In germline, CDR1 is SNHLY, CDR2 FYNNEI. CDR3 loop: CASSETAGGPFF. The DNA for the CDR3 is TGTGCCAGCAGTGAAACAGCGGGAGGGCCGTTCTTC.

This chain joins TRBV29-1 and TRBJ2-7; 7 bases map to TRBD1. The CDR3 length is 15 residues. CDR1 and CDR2 (germline): SQVTM, ANQGSEA. The CDR3 reads CTFLEGDRAAHEQYF. The CDR3 bases are TGCACCTTCTTAGAGGGAGACAGGGCTGCCCACGAGCAGTACTTC.

This rearrangement joins TRBV5-1 to TRBJ2-5; perhaps TRBD1 as D (5 bases). The CDR3 consists of 14 residues. Germline CDR1 reads SGHRS; CDR2 reads YFSETQ. Trimming took 6 bases from V and 0 from J, leaving 12 bases between them. The CDR3 loop reads CASTRNRNQETQYF. The CDR3 coding sequence is TGCGCCAGCACCCGAAACAGGAACCAAGAGACCCAGTACTTC.

This clone was counted a single time. This sequence joins TRBV11-3 and TRBJ1-1; D remains ambiguous. The CDR3 runs 14 residues. V was clipped by 1 base and J by 3 bases, with 9 bases between them. Germline CDR1 and CDR2: SGHNT and YENEEA. This CDR3 is CASSLGGSDTEAFF. DNA of the CDR3: TGTGCCAGCAGCTTAGGAGGATCGGACACTGAAGCTTTCTTT. Together with reference TRBV11-3 and TRBJ1-1, the CDR3 gives the full variable domain: EAGVVQSPRYKIIEKKQPVAFWCNPISGHNTLYWYLQNLGQGPELLIRYENEEAVDDSQLPKDRFSAERLKGVDSTLKIQPAELGDSAVYLCASSLGGSDTEAFFGQGTRLTVV.

CDR3 sequence reads: CASSLLARSSYNEQFF. CDR3 in DNA: TGTGCCAGCAGCTTACTAGCGCGGAGCTCCTACAATGAGCAGTTCTTC. This chain connects TRBV7-2 to TRBJ2-1; possible D gene TRBD2, 6 bases. V was shortened by 2 bases and J by 0 bases, with 11 bases between the two germline ends. This CDR3 comprises 16 residues. Looked up from germline, CDR1 is SGHTA and CDR2 is FQGNSA.

The chain carries TRBV6-5 and TRBJ1-1; D gene uncertain. The CDR3 contains 12 residues. The germline V and J ends were trimmed by 8 bases and 1 base, with 8 bases remaining between them. Germline lookup yields CDR1 MNHEY and CDR2 SVGAGI. This chain's CDR3 is CASSTGNTEAFF. The CDR3 nucleotides are TGTGCCAGCTCTACGGGGAACACTGAAGCTTTCTTT.

V usage is TRBV4-1 and J usage is TRBJ1-1; D gene ambiguous. Between the trimmed V and J ends, which lost 0 bases and 7 bases, there was a span of 21 bases. The germline V gene encodes CDR1 MGHRA and CDR2 YSYEKL. The length of the CDR3 is 17 residues. CDR3 residues: CASSQDSHRQTRVEAFF. As DNA, the CDR3 is TGCGCCAGCAGCCAAGATTCCCACCGTCAGACAAGAGTTGAAGCTTTCTTT.